The 27 T cell receptor beta chains reported below all come from one sample, sequenced in a study of cytomegalovirus exposure and HLA in healthy donors. PCR used 60 Vbeta primers and 13 Jbeta primers. This table comes from immunoSEQ multiplex PCR, and its TCRdb copy is limited to in-frame clones, with some not included. The table records some 120,000 clones, about 80% of them present only once. Sequencing was done on a sample of PBMCs. These receptors were taken from a woman in her late teens or twenties in good health and CMV-seropositive.

The rearrangement links TRBV5-1 to TRBJ2-6, with 13 bases lining up with TRBD2. The germline gives CDR1 SGHRS, CDR2 YFSETQ. V trimming: 4 bases; J trimming: 2 bases; junction bases outside the gene matches: 12. The CDR3 consists of 20 residues. In nucleotides, the CDR3 is TGCGCCAGCAGCCACGGACTAGCGGGAGTTTTGAGTCCTGGGGCCAACGTCCTGACTTTC. As protein: CASSHGLAGVLSPGANVLTF.

The rearrangement links TRBV28 to TRBJ1-1; D is unclear. Germline values: CDR1 MDHEN, CDR2 SYDVKM. V lost 5 bases to trimming and J lost 5 bases, with 18 bases between them. CDR3 length: 15 residues. CDR3 residues: CASSPPGNGGTEAFF. In DNA, the CDR3 is TGTGCCAGCAGTCCCCCTGGGAACGGCGGGACTGAAGCTTTCTTT.

The chain combines TRBV6-5 with TRBJ2-2; TRBD2 aligns across 7 bases. After removal of 7 bases from V and 4 bases from J, the junction contained 3 bases not matched to a gene. The CDR3 contains 13 residues. The germline V gene encodes CDR1 MNHEY and CDR2 SVGAGI. The CDR3 reads CASTPSGTGELFF. CDR3 in DNA: TGTGCCAGCACCCCTAGCGGCACCGGGGAGCTGTTTTTT.

The chain couples TRBV5-1 to TRBJ2-7; D might be TRBD1 (5 bases). The CDR3 has 12 residues. V shed 4 bases and J shed 6 bases, with 11 bases lying between them. Looked up from germline, CDR1 is SGHRS and CDR2 is YFSETQ. The CDR3 is CASSERRGEQYF. CDR3 coding DNA: TGCGCCAGCAGCGAACGAAGGGGCGAGCAGTACTTC. The full variable domain, in which reference TRBV5-1 and TRBJ2-7 provide the parts outside the CDR3, is KAGVTQTPRYLIKTRGQQVTLSCSPISGHRSVSWYQQTPGQGLQFLFEYFSETQRNKGNFPGRFSGRQFSNSRSEMNVSTLELGDSALYLCASSERRGEQYFGPGTRLTVT.

This chain connects TRBV5-6 to TRBJ1-2, with D tentatively TRBD1 (5 bases). V lost 4 bases, J lost 4 bases, and 14 bases lay in between. Germline V gene lookup returns CDR1 SGHDT and CDR2 YYEEEE. The CDR3 runs to 14 residues. CDR3 protein: CASSRGGGPYGYTF. The DNA of the CDR3 is TGTGCCAGCAGCCGCGGGGGGGGTCCCTATGGCTACACCTTC.

V and J are TRBV14 and TRBJ2-7; D may be TRBD2 (6 bases). CDR3 length: 15 residues. The V and J ends lost 3 bases and 1 base respectively, with 13 bases between them. The germline V gene encodes CDR1 SGHDN and CDR2 FVKESK. CDR3 coding DNA: TGTGCCAGCAGCCAGTTGGGGACTGAATCCTACGAGCAGTACTTC. Encoded protein: CASSQLGTESYEQYF.

V and J are TRBV5-4 and TRBJ1-1; 10 nucleotides align to TRBD1. This CDR3 comprises 17 residues. Germline-derived CDR1 and CDR2 are SGHNT and YYREEE (reference sequence). V trimming: 6 bases; J trimming: 0 bases; junction bases outside the gene matches: 11. The CDR3 protein is CASIRVTGGAVNTEAFF. DNA for the CDR3: TGTGCCAGCATCCGGGTGACAGGGGGCGCCGTGAACACTGAAGCTTTCTTT.

The chain recombines TRBV19 with TRBJ1-5, with 9 bases aligning to TRBD1. Looked up from germline, CDR1 is LNHDA and CDR2 is SQIVND (reference sequence). The CDR3 is made up of 17 amino acids. V was pared by 6 bases and J by 2 bases, with 11 bases of the junction left unmatched. CDR3 nucleotide sequence: TGTGCCAGTAGCCGAGCACAGGGGGCAAAGGGCAATCAGCCCCAGCATTTT. It yields the protein CASSRAQGAKGNQPQHF. Full variable domain (outside the CDR3, taken from reference TRBV19 and TRBJ1-5): DGGITQSPKYLFRKEGQNVTLSCEQNLNHDAMYWYRQDPGQGLRLIYYSQIVNDFQKGDIAEGYSVSREKKESFPLTVTSAQKNPTAFYLCASSRAQGAKGNQPQHFGDGTRLSIL.

The CDR3 nucleotides read TGTGCCAGCTCACCACCGAACAGGGAAGAGACCCAGTACTTC. It specifies CASSPPNREETQYF. The V and J genes are TRBV18 and TRBJ2-5; maybe TRBD1 (6 bases). In germline, CDR1 is KGHSH, CDR2 LQKENI. Trimming took 0 bases from V and 3 from J, leaving 8 bases between them. The CDR3 totals 14 residues.

V is TRBV4-1 and J is TRBJ2-7; a possible D gene is TRBD1 (5 bases). Deletions cut 5 bases from V and 4 bases from J, with 18 bases between. Germline CDR1 reads MGHRA; CDR2 reads YSYEKL. The CDR3 has 15 amino acids. The CDR3 sequence: CASSAPDRTSYEQYF. CDR3 nucleotide sequence: TGCGCCAGCAGCGCACCGGACCGGACATCTTACGAGCAGTACTTC.

The V call is TRBV7-9, the J call TRBJ1-4, with a weak D call TRBD1 (5 bases). Germline CDR1 reads SEHNR; CDR2 reads FQNEAQ (reference sequence). The CDR3 contains 14 residues. The germline V and J ends were trimmed by 4 bases and 3 bases, with 9 bases remaining between them. The CDR3, as DNA: TGTGCCAGCAGCTCGACAGTAGCTAATGAAAAACTGTTTTTT. It encodes CASSSTVANEKLFF.

In its sample, this clone was seen once. This chain joins TRBV6-5 and TRBJ2-5; D perhaps matches TRBD1 (6 bases). The J call may be in error: the DNA end matches TRBJ2-7 better. CDR1 MNHEY and CDR2 SVGAGI come from the germline V gene. The CDR3 runs to 11 residues. CDR3 in amino acids: CASSPGDEQYF. CDR3 DNA: TGTGCCAGCAGTCCAGGGGACGAGCAGTACTTC.

The chain joins TRBV18 to TRBJ2-3; D is unclear. Trimming removed 3 bases at V and 3 bases at J, with 7 bases between. The CDR3 runs to 13 residues. Germline values: CDR1 KGHSH, CDR2 LQKENI. The CDR3: CASSPLGTDTQYF. CDR3 nucleotides: TGTGCCAGCTCACCTCTCGGGACAGATACGCAGTATTTT.

This chain connects TRBV6-4 to TRBJ1-1; 9 positions agree with TRBD1. The J segment lost 8 bases and the V segment lost 4 bases, leaving 5 bases of the junction unmatched. Germline V gene lookup returns CDR1 MRHNA and CDR2 SNTAGT. The CDR3 consists of 13 residues. The DNA of the CDR3 is TGTGCCAGCAGTGTCCGGACAGGGGCCGAAGCTTTCTTT. It is translated as CASSVRTGAEAFF.

The chain is built from TRBV25-1 and TRBJ2-2; 8 bases are shared with TRBD1. The germline CDR1 and CDR2 sequences are MGHDK and SYGVNS. The trim removed 8 bases at V and 4 bases at J, leaving 6 bases unmatched. The CDR3 loop spans 14 amino acids. The CDR3 sequence: CASRRTGSTGELFF. CDR3 bases: TGTGCCAGCCGAAGGACAGGGAGCACCGGGGAGCTGTTTTTT.

The chain is built from TRBV28 and TRBJ1-2; D remains ambiguous. Germline V gene sequence: CDR1 MDHEN, CDR2 SYDVKM. This CDR3 region has 13 residues. V lost 6 bases to trimming and J lost 7 bases, with 15 bases between them. In nucleotides, the CDR3 is TGTGCCAGCAGCGAACCCCCGGGGTCTGGCTACACCTTC. It codes for CASSEPPGSGYTF.

CDR3 region: CASSETPGQGVYEQYF. CDR3 coding DNA: TGCGCCAGCAGCGAAACCCCGGGACAGGGGGTGTACGAGCAGTACTTC. The chain is built from TRBV4-1 and TRBJ2-7; the match to TRBD1 covers 11 bases. Germline trimming cut 5 bases from V and 4 bases from J; bases unmatched to any gene: 10. The CDR3 has 16 residues. Germline V gene lookup returns CDR1 MGHRA and CDR2 YSYEKL.

V is TRBV5-6 and J is TRBJ2-5; 13 nucleotides match TRBD2. V shed 4 bases, J shed 2 bases, and the junction held 5 bases outside the gene matches. The CDR3 has 16 amino acids. The V gene's germline CDR1 is SGHDT and CDR2 YYEEEE. The CDR3 here is CASSPGLAGRQETQYF. For the CDR3, the DNA is TGTGCCAGCAGCCCGGGACTAGCGGGACGGCAAGAGACCCAGTACTTC.

The chain is built from TRBV11-2 and TRBJ2-7; D gene uncertain. V was cut by 3 bases and J by 2 bases, with 5 bases left in between. CDR1 and CDR2 (germline): SGHAT, FQNNGV. CDR3 size: 12 residues. The CDR3 loop is CASSFIAYEQYF. The CDR3 DNA is TGTGCCAGCAGCTTTATAGCCTACGAGCAGTACTTC.

This rearrangement joins TRBV21-1 to TRBJ2-7; the listed D gene, TRBD1, was not tested against the DNA. TRBV21-1 is recorded as a pseudogene. The CDR3 length is 19 residues. CDR3 protein: CASSFIKIGGGTDLYEQYF. The DNA for the CDR3 is TGTGCCAGCAGCTTTATCAAGATCGGGGGCGGGACAGATTTATACGAGCAGTACTTC.

This clone was detected a few times. The V gene is TRBV28, the J gene TRBJ2-7, with 7 bases that match TRBD2. The trim removed 10 bases at V and 2 bases at J, leaving 11 bases unmatched. In germline, CDR1 is MDHEN, CDR2 SYDVKM. The CDR3 loop spans 14 amino acids. CDR3 DNA sequence: TGTGCCACCGTGCCCCTCGCGGGAGCCTACGAGCAGTACTTC. This gives the protein CATVPLAGAYEQYF. The variable domain in full, with the rest retrieved from reference TRBV28 and TRBJ2-7, is DVKVTQSSRYLVKRTGEKVFLECVQDMDHENMFWYRQDPGLGLRLIYFSYDVKMKEKGDIPEGYSVSREKKERFSLILESASTNQTSMYLCATVPLAGAYEQYFGPGTRLTVT.

This chain uses TRBV10-1 with TRBJ2-5, with D tentatively TRBD2 (7 bases). The V gene lost 0 bases and the J gene lost 2 bases, with 10 bases spanning the gap. Germline values: CDR1 WNHNN, CDR2 SYGVQD (reference sequence). This CDR3 comprises 15 residues. The DNA for the CDR3 is TGCGCCAGCAGTGAGTCACGGGGGGCACAAGAGACCCAGTACTTC. Amino acid sequence: CASSESRGAQETQYF.

This chain connects TRBV27 to TRBJ2-1; D is ambiguous. The ends were cut back, 6 bases at V and 4 bases at J, with 16 bases in the middle. The CDR3 extends over 15 amino acids. CDR1 MNHEY and CDR2 SMNVEV come from the germline V gene (reference sequence). The CDR3 here is CASSTQVGTYNEQFF. The DNA of the CDR3 is TGTGCCAGCAGCACCCAGGTCGGCACTTACAATGAGCAGTTCTTC.

The chain links TRBV7-2 to TRBJ2-7; 13 bases map to TRBD2. The CDR3 is 15 amino acids. The V gene end was trimmed by 5 bases and the J gene end by 6 bases; junction bases not matched to a gene: 7. Germline V CDR1 and CDR2: SGHTA, FQGNSA. CDR3 region: CASSLRTSGSSEQYF. In DNA form, the CDR3 reads TGTGCCAGCAGCCTCCGGACTAGCGGGAGTTCCGAGCAGTACTTC. Variable domain in full (rest from reference TRBV7-2 and TRBJ2-7): GAGVSQSPSNKVTEKGKDVELRCDPISGHTALYWYRQSLGQGLEFLIYFQGNSAPDKSGLPSDRFSAERTGGSVSTLTIQRTQQEDSAVYLCASSLRTSGSSEQYFGPGTRLTVT.

The chain carries TRBV5-4 and TRBJ2-3; 8 nucleotides agree with TRBD1. V trimming: 4 bases; J trimming: 0 bases; junction bases outside the gene matches: 7. Germline CDR1 and CDR2: SGHNT and YYREEE (reference sequence). The CDR3 totals 16 residues. The DNA of the CDR3 is TGTGCCAGCAGCGATTCCGGGACAGGAAGCACAGATACGCAGTATTTT. Amino acid sequence: CASSDSGTGSTDTQYF.

This sequence joins TRBV5-1 and TRBJ2-2, with TRBD1 identical over 9 bases. The CDR3 runs 16 residues. CDR1 SGHRS and CDR2 YFSETQ come from the germline V gene. After removal of 3 bases from V and 5 bases from J, the junction contained 8 bases not matched to a gene. The DNA for the CDR3 is TGCGCCAGCAGCTACCTACAGGGGGCAGGAACCGGGGAGCTGTTTTTT. Its protein product is CASSYLQGAGTGELFF.

The count of this clone is one. The CDR3 here is CASSDRRQVSNQPQHF. In DNA, the CDR3 is TGTGCCAGCAGTGATAGAAGACAGGTTAGCAATCAGCCCCAGCATTTT. This rearrangement joins TRBV6-1 to TRBJ1-5, with D perhaps TRBD1 (6 bases). There are 16 residues in the CDR3. Germline V gene lookup returns CDR1 MNHNS and CDR2 SASEGT. V lost 3 bases and J lost 0, with 12 bases in between.